Listed here are 30 T cell receptor beta chains from one sample, sequenced in a study of blood T cell repertoires in COVID-19. TCRdb's table, derived via immunoSEQ multiplex PCR, lists solely in-frame clones and lacks some. The sample lists nearly 350,000 clones, about 90% occurring once. Sequencing used peripheral blood. Receptors were obtained from a woman in her 70s with COVID-19, enrolled during active disease.

The chain carries TRBV19 and TRBJ1-1, with a tentative D call TRBD1 (5 bases). CDR3 length: 15 residues. Germline V gives CDR1 LNHDA, CDR2 SQIVND (reference sequence). The germline V and J ends were trimmed by 3 bases and 3 bases, with 14 bases remaining between them. CDR3 in DNA: TGTGCCAGTAGTATCGTCCTACGGGGGGACACTGAAGCTTTCTTT. Its protein product is CASSIVLRGDTEAFF.

This clone appeared a single time. The chain combines TRBV29-1 with TRBJ2-5; TRBD2 matches 8 bases. The CDR3 length is 15 residues. The germline CDR1 and CDR2 sequences are SQVTM and ANQGSEA. V lost 8 bases, J lost 4 bases, and 15 bases stayed unmatched. The CDR3 DNA reads as TGCAGCTTCTATCCGGGTCCGGGAGGGGTAGAGACCCAGTACTTC. It specifies CSFYPGPGGVETQYF. Drawing the rest from reference TRBV29-1 and TRBJ2-5, the complete variable domain is SAVISQKPSRDICQRGTSLTIQCQVDSQVTMMFWYRQQPGQSLTLIATANQGSEATYESGFVIDKFPISRPNLTFSTLTVSNMSPEDSSIYLCSFYPGPGGVETQYFGPGTRLLVL.

The rearrangement links TRBV19 to TRBJ2-7; 7 bases map to TRBD2. This CDR3 region has 15 residues. V lost 1 base, J lost 1 base, and 4 bases stayed unmatched. CDR1 is LNHDA, CDR2 SQIVND, per germline (reference sequence). CDR3 region: CASSIGSAGSYEQYF. CDR3 bases: TGTGCCAGTAGTATAGGTTCAGCGGGGTCCTACGAGCAGTACTTC.

This chain links TRBV10-3 with TRBJ2-7; 10 nucleotides match TRBD2. The CDR3 sequence is 17 residues long. Germline trimming cut 6 bases from V and 4 bases from J; bases unmatched to any gene: 15. The germline gives CDR1 ENHRY, CDR2 SYGVKD. CDR3 region: CAIRKAGGPYFLYEQYF. DNA of the CDR3: TGTGCCATCAGAAAAGCGGGGGGGCCATACTTTCTGTACGAGCAGTACTTC.

This clone appeared a single time. V and J are TRBV10-2 and TRBJ1-1; D may be TRBD1 (5 bases). This CDR3 is built from 15 residues. Germline V lookup: CDR1 WSHSY, CDR2 SAAADI. V was cut by 5 bases and J by 2 bases, with 15 bases left in between. The CDR3 DNA is TGCGCCAGCAGTTGGGACTTGGCGGGAAACACTGAAGCTTTCTTT. This translates into CASSWDLAGNTEAFF.

This sequence joins TRBV25-1 and TRBJ1-1, with a weak D call TRBD1 (5 bases). This CDR3 spans 15 amino acids. Germline V gives CDR1 MGHDK, CDR2 SYGVNS. Trimming removed 1 base from V and 3 bases from J, with 12 bases in between. Here the CDR3 reads CASSESGRGDTEAFF. In nucleotides, the CDR3 is TGTGCCAGCAGTGAATCGGGGAGGGGTGACACTGAAGCTTTCTTT.

The chain combines TRBV6-1 with TRBJ2-3; no reliable D call. This CDR3 region has 13 residues. CDR1 is MNHNS and CDR2 is SASEGT in the germline V gene. Trimming stripped 2 bases from V and 0 bases from J, with 3 bases between. The CDR3 sequence is CASSEQSTDTQYF. The CDR3, as DNA: TGTGCCAGCAGTGAACAAAGCACAGATACGCAGTATTTT.

This clone was seen only once. CDR3 protein: CASSPTHSGAIEQFF. For the CDR3, the DNA is TGTGCCAGCAGCCCCACCCATAGCGGGGCGATTGAGCAGTTCTTC. V is TRBV7-9 and J is TRBJ2-1; the match to TRBD2 covers 8 bases. With V trimmed by 5 bases and J by 9 bases, 12 bases remained unmatched. Germline V gives CDR1 SEHNR, CDR2 FQNEAQ (reference sequence). This CDR3 is built from 15 residues. The variable domain in full, with the rest retrieved from reference TRBV7-9 and TRBJ2-1, is DTGVSQNPRHKITKRGQNVTFRCDPISEHNRLYWYRQTLGQGPEFLTYFQNEAQLEKSRLLSDRFSAERPKGSFSTLEIQRTEQGDSAMYLCASSPTHSGAIEQFFGPGTRLTVL.

The DNA of the CDR3 is TGTGCCAGCAGCCGGGGGAGGGGAACGGACTATGGCTACACCTTC. This codes for CASSRGRGTDYGYTF. The V gene is TRBV3-1 (or the pseudogene TRBV3-2), the J gene TRBJ1-2; tentatively, D is TRBD1 (5 bases). CDR3 length: 15 amino acids. Deletions cut 4 bases from V and 3 bases from J, with 15 bases between. The V gene's germline CDR1 is LGHDT and CDR2 YNNKEL (reference sequence).

In DNA form, the CDR3 reads TGTGCCGGGGGCGGACAGCTCACAGATACGCAGTATTTT. It is translated as CAGGGQLTDTQYF. The chain carries TRBV3-1 (or the pseudogene TRBV3-2) and TRBJ2-3; weak D call: TRBD1 (6 bases). Germline-derived CDR1 and CDR2 are LGHDT and YNNKEL (reference sequence). CDR3 length: 13 amino acids. V was cut by 11 bases and J by 2 bases, with 14 bases left in between.

The chain uses TRBV18 and TRBJ1-1; the D gene is possibly TRBD1 (5 bases). CDR1 is KGHSH, CDR2 LQKENI, per germline. Trimming left V 2 bases short and J 2 bases short, with 18 bases between. This CDR3 has 17 amino acids. The CDR3 protein is CASSPRGRALENTEAFF. The CDR3, as DNA: TGTGCCAGCTCACCAAGGGGCAGGGCCCTAGAAAACACTGAAGCTTTCTTT.

The rearrangement joins TRBV7-9 to TRBJ2-7; D gene uncertain. Trimming removed 5 bases at V and 2 bases at J, with 7 bases between. There are 12 residues in the CDR3. CDR1 and CDR2 (germline): SEHNR, FQNEAQ (reference sequence). The CDR3 reads CASSLPPYEQYF. The CDR3 DNA follows: TGTGCCAGCAGCCTCCCCCCCTACGAGCAGTACTTC. Drawing the rest from reference TRBV7-9 and TRBJ2-7, the complete variable domain is DTGVSQNPRHKITKRGQNVTFRCDPISEHNRLYWYRQTLGQGPEFLTYFQNEAQLEKSRLLSDRFSAERPKGSFSTLEIQRTEQGDSAMYLCASSLPPYEQYFGPGTRLTVT.

V is TRBV3-1 (or the pseudogene TRBV3-2) and J is TRBJ1-3; D gene ambiguous. V shed 0 bases and J shed 3 bases, with 6 bases lying between them. Germline V gene data show CDR1 as LGHDT and CDR2 as YNNKEL (reference sequence). The CDR3 contains 14 residues. The CDR3 DNA sequence: TGTGCCAGCAGCCAAGATATTCTTGGAAACACCATATATTTT. It encodes CASSQDILGNTIYF.

The V call is TRBV30, the J call TRBJ2-1; 10 bases fit TRBD2. This CDR3 is built from 15 residues. Germline V gives CDR1 GTSNPN, CDR2 SVGIG (reference sequence). V shed 0 bases and J 7 bases; nucleotides not matched to a gene: 6. In DNA, the CDR3 is TGTGCCTGGAGTGTGGCAGCGGGGGGGCTGAATGAGCAGTTCTTC. It is translated as CAWSVAAGGLNEQFF.

This clone was counted a single time. This CDR3 reads CASSVDRVTSGNTIYF. In DNA, the CDR3 is TGTGCCAGCAGCGTAGATCGCGTCACCTCTGGAAACACCATATATTTT. The chain couples TRBV9 to TRBJ1-3, with D hard to call. In germline, CDR1 is SGDLS, CDR2 YYNGEE. The CDR3 extends over 16 amino acids. V was shortened by 0 bases and J by 0 bases, with 10 bases between the two germline ends.

The sample holds one count of this clone. The V gene is TRBV11-2, the J gene TRBJ1-3; a weak D match, TRBD1 (5 bases). The CDR3 is 17 amino acids. V lost 6 bases, J lost 0 bases, and 18 bases lay in between. CDR1 is SGHAT and CDR2 is FQNNGV in the germline V gene. CDR3 residues: CASRSLGGAASGNTIYF. As DNA, the CDR3 is TGTGCCAGCAGATCCCTTGGCGGGGCAGCCTCTGGAAACACCATATATTTT. Complete variable domain (other parts from reference TRBV11-2 and TRBJ1-3): EAGVAQSPRYKIIEKRQSVAFWCNPISGHATLYWYQQILGQGPKLLIQFQNNGVVDDSQLPKDRFSAERLKGVDSTLKIQPAKLEDSAVYLCASRSLGGAASGNTIYFGEGSWLTVV.

This chain joins TRBV7-2 and TRBJ1-5; D is unresolved. The CDR3 runs 14 residues. Germline-derived CDR1 and CDR2 are SGHTA and FQGNSA. Trimming shortened V by 7 bases and J by 4 bases, and 14 bases separated the two germline ends. The CDR3 loop reads CASNMGLGNQPQHF. CDR3 sequence (DNA): TGTGCCAGCAACATGGGCCTTGGGAATCAGCCCCAGCATTTT.

This chain links TRBV5-1 with TRBJ1-1, with D possibly being TRBD1 (5 bases). The germline CDR1 and CDR2 sequences are SGHRS and YFSETQ. The CDR3 has 14 amino acids. Trimming took off 0 bases at V and 1 base at J, with 7 bases between the two ends. The CDR3 here is CASSLAGGNTEAFF. The CDR3 region has the DNA TGCGCCAGCAGCTTGGCCGGGGGGAACACTGAAGCTTTCTTT.

The CDR3 region has the DNA TGTGCCAGCAGCCCGGGGACAGGGGGACGGTACGCTGGCTACACCTTC. It encodes CASSPGTGGRYAGYTF. This chain uses TRBV7-2 with TRBJ1-2; 11 bases map to TRBD1. Germline V gene lookup returns CDR1 SGHTA and CDR2 FQGNSA. The CDR3 runs to 16 residues. V shed 5 bases, J shed 7 bases, and the junction held 12 bases outside the gene matches.

This chain connects TRBV2 to TRBJ1-1; D might be TRBD1 (5 bases). Trimming pared 4 bases from V and 2 bases from J, leaving 8 bases between. This CDR3 spans 13 amino acids. CDR1 SNHLY and CDR2 FYNNEI come from the germline V gene. The CDR3 is CASSVTDNTEAFF. In DNA, the CDR3 is TGTGCCAGCAGTGTGACAGATAACACTGAAGCTTTCTTT.

V is TRBV27 and J is TRBJ2-5; possibly TRBD2 for D (6 bases). There are 13 residues in the CDR3. V was clipped by 5 bases and J by 2 bases, with 9 bases between them. CDR1 and CDR2 (germline): MNHEY, SMNVEV (reference sequence). Here the CDR3 reads CASSLGTQETQYF. The CDR3 DNA reads TGTGCCAGCAGTCTGGGGACTCAAGAGACCCAGTACTTC.

The rearrangement joins TRBV2 to TRBJ2-2; D perhaps matches TRBD1 (6 bases). Between the trimmed V and J ends, which lost 4 bases and 0 bases, there was a span of 9 bases. Germline V CDR1 and CDR2: SNHLY, FYNNEI. The CDR3 is 15 amino acids. CDR3 nucleotide sequence: TGTGCCAGCAGTGTACAGGGCCCGAACACCGGGGAGCTGTTTTTT. The encoded protein is CASSVQGPNTGELFF.

This clone was observed a few times. This chain connects TRBV19 to TRBJ1-1; D may be TRBD1 (5 bases). V was cut by 5 bases and J by 8 bases, with 12 bases left in between. CDR1 is LNHDA, CDR2 SQIVND, per germline (reference sequence). CDR3 size: 12 residues. CDR3 amino acids: CASSVPRAEAFF. In DNA, the CDR3 is TGTGCCAGTAGTGTCCCCAGGGCAGAAGCTTTCTTT.

About this clone: Other nucleotide sequences from this sample produce the same CDR3. The chain links TRBV7-9 to TRBJ2-5; the match to TRBD2 covers 9 bases. Germline V gene sequence: CDR1 SEHNR, CDR2 FQNEAQ (reference sequence). The V gene end was trimmed by 1 base and the J gene end by 4 bases; junction bases not matched to a gene: 4. The CDR3 has 15 residues. CDR3 nucleotides: TGTGCCAGCAGCTTAGGCGCGGGGGGGCGAGAGACCCAGTACTTC. The encoded protein is CASSLGAGGRETQYF.

This clone was recorded once. This chain links TRBV28 with TRBJ1-5, with D hard to call. The germline gives CDR1 MDHEN, CDR2 SYDVKM. The CDR3 extends over 17 amino acids. The V end lost 5 bases, the J end lost 7 bases, and 24 bases lay between the germline ends. The CDR3 DNA reads as TGTGCCAGCAGTCCCCCAGGAAAACACCCCCTTGGACAGCCCCAGCATTTT. It translates to CASSPPGKHPLGQPQHF.

The rearrangement joins TRBV28 to TRBJ1-1, with D uncertain. The V and J ends lost 1 base and 3 bases respectively, with 9 bases between them. The CDR3 has 14 amino acids. Germline V gene data show CDR1 as MDHEN and CDR2 as SYDVKM. This chain's CDR3 is CASSLSGFYTEAFF. In DNA form, the CDR3 reads TGTGCCAGCAGTTTATCGGGGTTTTACACTGAAGCTTTCTTT.

The chain combines TRBV5-5 with TRBJ2-2; possibly TRBD2 for D (6 bases). The CDR3 extends over 15 amino acids. Per germline, CDR1 SGHKS and CDR2 YYEKEE (reference sequence). Trimming shortened V by 2 bases and J by 4 bases, and 12 bases separated the two germline ends. CDR3 DNA: TGTGCCAGCAGCTTTGCGGGACTCCTCACCGGGGAGCTGTTTTTT. It yields the protein CASSFAGLLTGELFF.

Written as DNA, the CDR3 is TGTGCCAGCAGCGCGGGACTAGCGGGGCGCGGGGAGCTGTTTTTT. Protein product: CASSAGLAGRGELFF. This chain connects TRBV21-1 to TRBJ2-2; TRBD2 is the table's D call and was not checked against the DNA. TRBV21-1 is a recognized pseudogene. The CDR3 loop spans 15 amino acids.

The rearrangement links TRBV5-1 to TRBJ1-2, with D possibly being TRBD1 (5 bases). The germline V gene has CDR1 SGHRS and CDR2 YFSETQ. The V end lost 3 bases, the J end lost 0 bases, and 6 bases lay between the germline ends. This CDR3 has 13 residues. CDR3 DNA: TGCGCCAGCAGCTCGGGGGCTAACTATGGCTACACCTTC. Its translation: CASSSGANYGYTF.

The chain couples TRBV6-6 to TRBJ1-6; the D gene is possibly TRBD1 (6 bases). This CDR3 has 12 amino acids. V lost 6 bases and J 7 bases, leaving 7 bases between the germline ends. CDR1 and CDR2 (germline): MNHNY, SVGAGI (reference sequence). The CDR3 DNA reads TGTGCCAGCAGAGGGGGAAATTCACCCCTCCACTTT. Translation: CASRGGNSPLHF.